This T cell receptor beta chain stems from a study of blood T cell repertoires in COVID-19. Study-wide context: Samples representing acute and convalescent COVID-19 were sourced from the United States, Italy and Spain. T cells, B-cell-depleted T cells, or PBMCs supplied cDNA or gDNA.

CDR1 and CDR2 from the germline V gene are MNHEY and SVGAGI. The CDR3 has 13 amino acids. Trimming removed 7 bases from V and 6 bases from J, with 14 bases in between. Authors' analysis steps: Quantification of nucleated cells was approximated via reference gene primer amplification. The table came from immunoSEQ multiplex PCR; TCRdb's copy has only in-frame clones and leaves some out. V and J calls and clone size are those listed in that table; D and trimming were worked out from the DNA. The sample holds 400,000 to 450,000 clones, around 90% seen once. V is TRBV6-5 and J is TRBJ2-3; D remains unclear. The material sequenced was peripheral blood. The receptor comes from a man aged 18 to 30 with COVID-19, enrolled during active disease. The CDR3 here is CASKVMATDTQYF. CDR3 DNA sequence: TGTGCCAGCAAAGTTATGGCCACCGATACGCAGTATTTT.